Below, 18 T cell receptor beta chains from the same sample are listed, as sequenced in a study of cytomegalovirus exposure and HLA in healthy donors. 13 Jbeta primers and 60 Vbeta primers were used for the PCR. The method was immunoSEQ multiplex PCR; TCRdb's version includes in-frame clones alone and lacks a portion of them. Among some 170,000 clones, nearly 80% were seen once, and the ten largest hold roughly 5.8%. The sequenced sample consisted of PBMCs. The receptors shown here come from a man aged 35-49 years in good health and CMV-seropositive.

The chain combines TRBV28 with TRBJ1-2, with TRBD1 as a possible D gene (6 bases). The V gene lost 5 bases and the J gene lost 3 bases, with 16 bases spanning the gap. The germline V gene has CDR1 MDHEN and CDR2 SYDVKM. The CDR3 spans 15 residues. The CDR3 coding sequence is TGTGCCAGCAGTCCCATGGACAGCAAGTACTATGGCTACACCTTC. Its protein product is CASSPMDSKYYGYTF.

On this clone itself: The sample holds other DNA sequences that translate to the same CDR3. The chain carries TRBV5-1 and TRBJ2-3, with 8 bases lining up with TRBD2. J lost 3 bases, V lost 3 bases, and 0 bases had no gene match. Germline V gene data show CDR1 as SGHRS and CDR2 as YFSETQ. The CDR3 has 13 amino acids. CDR3 amino acids: CASSSGGTDTQYF. CDR3 nucleotides: TGCGCCAGCAGCTCGGGGGGGACAGATACGCAGTATTTT.

Here the CDR3 reads CASSLALYEQYF. As DNA, the CDR3 is TGTGCCAGCAGCTTGGCTCTTTACGAGCAGTACTTC. This chain uses TRBV5-5 with TRBJ2-7; D ambiguous. Between the trimmed V and J ends, which lost 0 bases and 4 bases, there was a span of 5 bases. CDR1 is SGHKS and CDR2 is YYEKEE in the germline V gene (reference sequence). This CDR3 region has 12 residues.

This sequence joins TRBV9 and TRBJ2-3; D is undetermined. This CDR3 is 13 amino acids long. CDR1 is SGDLS and CDR2 is YYNGEE in the germline V gene. With 2 bases removed from V and 0 bases from J, the gap between germline ends came to 4 bases. The CDR3, as DNA: TGTGCCAGCAGCGTCACTAGCACAGATACGCAGTATTTT. This gives the protein CASSVTSTDTQYF.

The chain is built from TRBV2 and TRBJ2-7; 8 bases align to TRBD2. The CDR3 length is 14 residues. Germline trimming cut 3 bases from V and 7 bases from J; bases unmatched to any gene: 8. CDR1 is SNHLY, CDR2 FYNNEI, per germline. CDR3: CASSESGRLGEQYF. Written as DNA, the CDR3 is TGTGCCAGCAGTGAGAGCGGGAGACTGGGTGAGCAGTACTTC. Full variable domain (remainder filled in from reference TRBV2 and TRBJ2-7): EPEVTQTPSHQVTQMGQEVILRCVPISNHLYFYWYRQILGQKVEFLVSFYNNEISEKSEIFDDQFSVERPDGSNFTLKIRSTKLEDSAMYFCASSESGRLGEQYFGPGTRLTVT.

The chain has TRBV6-1 and TRBJ2-7, with 7 bases fitting TRBD1. CDR1 and CDR2 (germline): MNHNS, SASEGT. Trimming cost V 6 bases and J 2 bases; bases outside gene matches: 4. The CDR3 contains 13 residues. CDR3 sequence: CASSPGTAYEQYF. The CDR3 nucleotides are TGTGCCAGCAGCCCCGGGACAGCCTACGAGCAGTACTTC.

The chain is built from TRBV2 and TRBJ1-1; D unresolved. V lost 4 bases and J 7 bases, leaving 16 bases between the germline ends. The CDR3 covers 14 residues. Germline V gene sequence: CDR1 SNHLY, CDR2 FYNNEI. The CDR3 bases are TGTGCCAGCAGTGTAAGCGGTGGATATAATGAAGCTTTCTTT. It encodes CASSVSGGYNEAFF.

There are a few counts of this clone. This sequence joins TRBV20-1 and TRBJ1-2; D is unclear. The germline CDR1 and CDR2 sequences are DFQATT and SNEGSKA (reference sequence). V was trimmed by 2 bases and J by 7 bases, leaving 8 bases between them. The CDR3 totals 11 residues. The CDR3 loop reads CSARSQFGYTF. The CDR3 nucleotides are TGCAGTGCTAGATCCCAGTTTGGCTACACCTTC.

This clone was detected only a few times. The chain carries TRBV7-6 and TRBJ1-1; a weak D match, TRBD1 (5 bases). With 2 bases removed from V and 6 bases from J, the gap between germline ends came to 13 bases. The germline CDR1 and CDR2 sequences are SGHVS and FNYEAQ. The CDR3 spans 14 residues. The CDR3 here is CASSLYLQGSEAFF. CDR3 nucleotide sequence: TGTGCCAGCAGCTTATACCTTCAGGGCTCTGAAGCTTTCTTT.

V gene TRBV10-3 combines with J gene TRBJ2-2, with 7 bases matching TRBD1. V was clipped by 4 bases and J by 7 bases; unmatched bases: 6. CDR1 is ENHRY, CDR2 SYGVKD, per germline. This CDR3 has 14 residues. The CDR3 protein is CAISVTGLVGELFF. CDR3 coding DNA: TGTGCCATCAGTGTGACAGGGTTGGTCGGGGAGCTGTTTTTT.

This sequence joins TRBV2 and TRBJ2-7; TRBD1 agrees at 8 bases. The V and J ends lost 0 bases and 0 bases, in that order; junction bases with no gene match: 7. Germline values: CDR1 SNHLY, CDR2 FYNNEI. CDR3 length equals 17 residues. CDR3 nucleotides: TGTGCCAGCAGTGAAGCGTATGGACAGGGCACCTCCTACGAGCAGTACTTC. It encodes CASSEAYGQGTSYEQYF.

This clone was picked up a small number of times. The chain employs TRBV19 and TRBJ2-1; 11 nucleotides agree with TRBD2. This CDR3 is 16 amino acids long. Germline V gene data show CDR1 as LNHDA and CDR2 as SQIVND (reference sequence). V trimming: 7 bases; J trimming: 5 bases; junction bases outside the gene matches: 10. CDR3 in amino acids: CASMRVLAGVHNEQFF. The CDR3 DNA reads as TGTGCCAGTATGAGGGTACTAGCGGGAGTACACAATGAGCAGTTCTTC.

The count of this clone is one. The chain links TRBV5-1 to TRBJ2-2; 7 bases line up with TRBD1. The germline V gene has CDR1 SGHRS and CDR2 YFSETQ. V shed 7 bases and J 2 bases; nucleotides not matched to a gene: 5. The CDR3 is 14 residues long. This chain's CDR3 is CASQGTANTGELFF. The CDR3 bases are TGCGCCAGCCAAGGGACAGCTAACACCGGGGAGCTGTTTTTT.

The chain employs TRBV6-5 and TRBJ2-1; possible D gene TRBD1, 6 bases. The CDR3 consists of 15 residues. Looked up from germline, CDR1 is MNHEY and CDR2 is SVGAGI. V lost 6 bases and J 9 bases, leaving 21 bases between the germline ends. CDR3 in amino acids: CASRQGLNSQGEQFF. The CDR3 nucleotides read TGTGCCAGCAGACAGGGCCTCAACTCTCAGGGTGAGCAGTTCTTC.

This sequence joins TRBV28 and TRBJ1-2; 7 bases agree with TRBD1. The V gene's germline CDR1 is MDHEN and CDR2 SYDVKM. The junction had 4 bases not matched to a gene; V was cut back by 6 bases and J by 3 bases. The CDR3 contains 13 residues. The CDR3 DNA is TGTGCCAGCAGCGAGACAGGGTACTATGGCTACACCTTC. Translating it yields CASSETGYYGYTF.

CDR3 sequence: CASSLRDRGFYYEQYF. CDR3 in DNA: TGTGCCAGCAGCCTCCGGGACAGGGGGTTTTATTACGAGCAGTACTTC. The chain recombines TRBV9 with TRBJ2-7, with 11 bases lining up with TRBD1. Per germline, CDR1 SGDLS and CDR2 YYNGEE. The CDR3 covers 16 residues. With V trimmed by 4 bases and J by 4 bases, 10 bases remained unmatched.

This sequence joins TRBV9 and TRBJ1-1; D is unresolved. Germline-derived CDR1 and CDR2 are SGDLS and YYNGEE. Between the trimmed V and J ends, which lost 3 bases and 0 bases, there was a span of 6 bases. The CDR3 runs 13 residues. The CDR3 region has the DNA TGTGCCAGCAGCGCAACACTGAACACTGAAGCTTTCTTT. It specifies CASSATLNTEAFF.

This chain uses TRBV6-5 with TRBJ1-2; D is uncertain. The CDR3 is 13 residues long. V was cut by 6 bases and J by 7 bases, with 15 bases left in between. Germline lookup yields CDR1 MNHEY and CDR2 SVGAGI. CDR3 nucleotides: TGTGCCAGCAGCTCAGAGACGGGGATTGGCTACACCTTC. It encodes CASSSETGIGYTF.